Below, 3 T cell receptor beta chains from the same sample are listed, as sequenced in a study of shared clonotypes between healthy human individuals. Using immunoSEQ multiplex PCR, the repertoire was profiled, and TCRdb retains in-frame clones only, with some absent. The table records 100,000 to 120,000 clones, around two thirds of them present only once. Sequencing was carried out using memory CD8+ T cells sorted from blood. Described subset: CD45RO+ cells pooled with CCR7-negative TemRA cells. These receptors were obtained from a woman in her twenties or thirties in good health.

The J gene is TRBJ2-1, the V gene TRBV14; tentatively, D is TRBD1 (6 bases). This CDR3 has 13 amino acids. In germline, CDR1 is SGHDN, CDR2 FVKESK. Between the trimmed V and J ends, which lost 4 bases and 5 bases, there was a span of 9 bases. CDR3 residues: CASSLRTDNEQFF. In DNA form, the CDR3 reads TGTGCCAGCAGCCTCCGGACAGACAATGAGCAGTTCTTC.

The chain combines TRBV18 with TRBJ1-2; D gene unclear. CDR1 and CDR2 (germline): KGHSH, LQKENI. Trimming took 3 bases from V and 6 from J, leaving 17 bases between them. The CDR3 has 15 residues. In DNA form, the CDR3 reads TGTGCCAGCTCACCTATTACCGGGCCCACCCATGGCTACACCTTC. This encodes CASSPITGPTHGYTF. Full variable domain (missing parts from reference TRBV18 and TRBJ1-2): NAGVMQNPRHLVRRRGQEARLRCSPMKGHSHVYWYRQLPEEGLKFMVYLQKENIIDESGMPKERFSAEFPKEGPSILRIQQVVRGDSAAYFCASSPITGPTHGYTFGSGTRLTVV.

The chain has TRBV28 and TRBJ2-5; 9 bases map to TRBD1. TRBJ2-7 explains the end of the DNA better; the J call may be wrong. Germline lookup yields CDR1 MDHEN and CDR2 SYDVKM. CDR3 length equals 14 residues. The chain's CDR3 is CASSLRDRVVEQYF. The CDR3 DNA reads TGTGCCAGCAGTTTACGGGACAGGGTCGTCGAGCAGTACTTC.